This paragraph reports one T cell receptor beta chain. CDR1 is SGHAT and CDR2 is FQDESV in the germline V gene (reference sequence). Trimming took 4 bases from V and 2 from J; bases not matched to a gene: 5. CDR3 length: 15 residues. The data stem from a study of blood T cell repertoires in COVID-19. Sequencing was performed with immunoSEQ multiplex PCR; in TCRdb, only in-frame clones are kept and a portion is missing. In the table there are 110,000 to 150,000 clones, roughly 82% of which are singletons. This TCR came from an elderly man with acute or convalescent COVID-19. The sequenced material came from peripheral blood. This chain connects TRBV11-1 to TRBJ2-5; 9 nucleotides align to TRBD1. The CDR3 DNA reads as TGTGCCAGCAGCTCCTGGACAGGGGATCAAGAGACCCAGTACTTC. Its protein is CASSSWTGDQETQYF.